The 14 T cell receptor beta chains in this list originate from one sample, sequenced in a study of response to subunit inactivated influenza vaccine. From the RT-PCR reads, TCRdb called clonotypes with MiXCR, one entry per CDR3 protein. The sample has about 650,000 distinct CDR3 sequences; approximately 14% are singletons. Sequencing used PBMCs from blood, obtained roughly 2 weeks before vaccination. The origin of the receptors is a man aged 50 to 60 who received an inactivated influenza vaccine.

This rearrangement joins TRBV28 to TRBJ2-1; the D is unclear. The CDR3 runs to 13 residues. Trimming removed 3 bases from V and 6 bases from J, with 9 bases in between. Germline loops: CDR1 MDHEN, CDR2 SYDVKM. The CDR3 DNA reads as TGTGCCAGCAGTTTCCCTAACATCAATGAGCAGTTCTTC. As protein: CASSFPNINEQFF.

The genes are TRBV5-1 and TRBJ2-5, with 9 bases fitting TRBD2. V lost 2 bases and J lost 4; bases outside the gene matches: 6. CDR1 and CDR2 (germline): SGHRS, YFSETQ. This CDR3 contains 15 residues. The CDR3, as DNA: TGCGCCAGCAGCTTAAGCGGGGGGCCCACAGAGACCCAGTACTTC. Protein product: CASSLSGGPTETQYF.

There are a few counts of this clonotype. The genes are TRBV28 and TRBJ2-3; perhaps TRBD2 as D (6 bases). V gave up 5 bases and J gave up 1 base, with 13 bases separating them. CDR3 length: 15 residues. CDR1 is MDHEN, CDR2 SYDVKM, per germline. The CDR3 loop reads CASSRGLLGTDTQYF. CDR3 DNA sequence: TGTGCCAGCAGTAGGGGACTTTTAGGCACAGATACGCAGTATTTT.

This clonotype turned up a few times. This chain links TRBV11-1 with TRBJ1-6; D unclear. Deletions cut 3 bases from V and 6 bases from J, with 12 bases between. The CDR3 runs to 15 residues. Germline V gives CDR1 SGHAT, CDR2 FQDESV (reference sequence). The CDR3 spells CASSLTEGRNSPLHF. CDR3 DNA sequence: TGTGCCAGCAGCTTGACCGAAGGGCGTAATTCACCCCTCCACTTT.

This clonotype was found many times. This chain's CDR3 is CASSPTIAGDTGELFF. The DNA for the CDR3 is TGCGCCAGCTCCCCTACAATAGCGGGAGACACCGGGGAGCTGTTTTTT. The rearrangement uses TRBV5-1 and TRBJ2-2; 9 bases fit TRBD2. Looked up from germline, CDR1 is SGHRS and CDR2 is YFSETQ. Trimming removed 7 bases from V and 3 bases from J; junction bases left unmatched: 10. The CDR3 totals 16 residues.

This clonotype has just a few counts. CDR3 amino acids: CASSPSGLAGGRTDTQYF. DNA of the CDR3: TGTGCCAGCAGTCCTTCTGGACTAGCGGGGGGACGCACAGATACGCAGTATTTT. V is TRBV27 and J is TRBJ2-3, with TRBD2 matching over 14 bases. Germline V gives CDR1 MNHEY, CDR2 SMNVEV (reference sequence). After removal of 5 bases from V and 1 base from J, the junction contained 8 bases not matched to a gene. There are 18 residues in the CDR3.

There are a few counts of this clonotype. J is TRBJ1-5 and V is TRBV25-1; D not resolved. The ends were cut back, 2 bases at V and 6 bases at J, with 5 bases in the middle. CDR1 MGHDK and CDR2 SYGVNS come from the germline V gene. The CDR3 is made up of 12 amino acids. CDR3 nucleotides: TGTGCCAGCAGTGAACATAGTCAGCCCCAGCATTTT. It encodes CASSEHSQPQHF.

There are many counts of this clonotype. This chain uses TRBV20-1 with TRBJ1-5, with D hard to call. The length of the CDR3 is 13 residues. Germline CDR1 DFQATT, CDR2 SNEGSKA (reference sequence). V dropped 6 bases and J dropped 0 bases, with 9 bases sitting between them. The CDR3 nucleotides are TGCAGTGCCCAAACGTATAGCAATCAGCCCCAGCATTTT. It yields the protein CSAQTYSNQPQHF.

This clonotype was seen ten or more times. The chain combines TRBV29-1 with TRBJ2-7; 8 bases map to TRBD1. The CDR3 has 13 amino acids. The trim removed 6 bases at V and 4 bases at J, leaving 8 bases unmatched. In germline, CDR1 is SQVTM, CDR2 ANQGSEA. This CDR3 is CSVATGDSYEQYF. CDR3 bases: TGCAGCGTAGCGACAGGGGATAGTTACGAGCAGTACTTC.

V is TRBV7-3 and J is TRBJ2-6; 8 bases match TRBD1. The CDR3 has 16 residues. Germline CDR1 reads SGHTA; CDR2 reads FQGTGA. Losses at the gene ends were 5 bases for V and 2 bases for J; bases not matched to a gene: 5. Here the CDR3 reads CASSPIRGPGANVLTF. The CDR3 bases are TGTGCCAGCAGCCCGATCAGGGGGCCTGGGGCCAACGTCCTGACTTTC.

V gene TRBV15 combines with J gene TRBJ1-4, with 10 nucleotides matching TRBD1. After removal of 1 base from V and 10 bases from J, the junction contained 6 bases not matched to a gene. The CDR3 totals 15 residues. Germline V gives CDR1 LNHNV, CDR2 YYDKDF (reference sequence). CDR3 in amino acids: CATSRAGTGDGKLFF. CDR3 nucleotide sequence: TGTGCCACCAGCAGAGCCGGGACAGGGGATGGAAAACTGTTTTTT. Full variable domain (outside the CDR3, taken from reference TRBV15 and TRBJ1-4): DAMVIQNPRYQVTQFGKPVTLSCSQTLNHNVMYWYQQKSSQAPKLLFHYYDKDFNNEADTPDNFQSRRPNTSFCFLDIRSPGLGDTAMYLCATSRAGTGDGKLFFGSGTQLSVL.

This rearrangement joins TRBV29-1 to TRBJ1-2; D not resolved. The length of the CDR3 is 12 residues. Germline CDR1 reads SQVTM; CDR2 reads ANQGSEA. Trimming shortened V by 2 bases and J by 3 bases, and 7 bases separated the two germline ends. CDR3 bases: TGCAGCGTTGAACAGGTGGACTATGGCTACACCTTC. The encoded protein is CSVEQVDYGYTF. Full variable domain (outside the CDR3, taken from reference TRBV29-1 and TRBJ1-2): SAVISQKPSRDICQRGTSLTIQCQVDSQVTMMFWYRQQPGQSLTLIATANQGSEATYESGFVIDKFPISRPNLTFSTLTVSNMSPEDSSIYLCSVEQVDYGYTFGSGTRLTVV.

This clonotype has only a few counts. V and J are TRBV7-2 and TRBJ2-3; TRBD2 matches at 8 bases. This CDR3 spans 15 amino acids. Germline V gene data show CDR1 as SGHTA and CDR2 as FQGNSA. J gave up 5 bases and V 5 bases, and 9 bases lay outside the gene matches. The CDR3: CASSTGGAVLDTQYF. The CDR3 nucleotides are TGTGCCAGCAGCACCGGGGGGGCAGTACTAGATACGCAGTATTTT.

This clonotype was detected many times. V and J are TRBV20-1 and TRBJ1-4; no firm D call. From germline, CDR1 is DFQATT and CDR2 SNEGSKA (reference sequence). With 3 bases removed from V and 5 bases from J, the gap between germline ends came to 4 bases. The CDR3 is 11 amino acids. CDR3 nucleotide sequence: TGCAGTGCTAGTGGAAATGAAAAACTGTTTTTT. Translating it yields CSASGNEKLFF.